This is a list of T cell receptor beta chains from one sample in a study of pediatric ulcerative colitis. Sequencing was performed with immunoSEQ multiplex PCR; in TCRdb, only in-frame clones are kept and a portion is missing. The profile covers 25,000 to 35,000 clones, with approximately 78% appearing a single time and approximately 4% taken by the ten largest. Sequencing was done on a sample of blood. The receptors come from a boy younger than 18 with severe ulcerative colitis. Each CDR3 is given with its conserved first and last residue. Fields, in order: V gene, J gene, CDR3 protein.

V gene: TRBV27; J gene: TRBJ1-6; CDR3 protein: CASSLGQINSPLHF
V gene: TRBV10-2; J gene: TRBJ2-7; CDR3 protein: CASRDPRHLYEQYF
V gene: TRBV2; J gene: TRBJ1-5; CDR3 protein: CASSEEGNQPQHF
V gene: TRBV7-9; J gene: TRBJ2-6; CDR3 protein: CASSLDGTFSGANVLTF
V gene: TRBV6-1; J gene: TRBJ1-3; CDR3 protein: CASSEFWTDGNTIYF
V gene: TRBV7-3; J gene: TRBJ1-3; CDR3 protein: CASSLIFSSGNTIYF
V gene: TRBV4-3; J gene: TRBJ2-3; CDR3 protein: CASRTSALEPTDTQYF
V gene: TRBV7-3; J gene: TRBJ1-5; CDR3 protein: CASSFSLYQPQHF
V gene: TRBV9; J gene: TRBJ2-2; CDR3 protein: CASSVGGPINTGELFF
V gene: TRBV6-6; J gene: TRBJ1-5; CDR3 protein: CASSSSSRDSNQPQHF
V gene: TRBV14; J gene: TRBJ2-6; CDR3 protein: CASSPSRGGANVLTF
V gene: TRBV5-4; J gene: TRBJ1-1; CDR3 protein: CASIKDGGTEAFF
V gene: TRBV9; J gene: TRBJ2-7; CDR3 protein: CASSGGTGSSYEQYF
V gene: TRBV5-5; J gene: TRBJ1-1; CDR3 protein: CASSLAEAGKAFF
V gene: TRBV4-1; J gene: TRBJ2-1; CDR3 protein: CASSQPRGLNEQFF
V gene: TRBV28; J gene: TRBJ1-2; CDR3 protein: CASSFDDRVSHGYTF
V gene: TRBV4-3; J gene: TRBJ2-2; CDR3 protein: CASSQGTDMNTGELFF
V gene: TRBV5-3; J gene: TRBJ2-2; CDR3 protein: CARSSSGLAGGVLFF
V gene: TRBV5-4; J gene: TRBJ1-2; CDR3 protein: CASSQELQGNYGYTF
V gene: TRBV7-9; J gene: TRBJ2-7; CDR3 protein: CASRGQEFYEQYF
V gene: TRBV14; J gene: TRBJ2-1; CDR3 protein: CASSLTGYNEQFF
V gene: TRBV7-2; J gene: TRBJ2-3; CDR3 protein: CASSYSTDTQYF
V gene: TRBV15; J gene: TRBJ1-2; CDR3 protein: CATSRDEPLGGGYTF
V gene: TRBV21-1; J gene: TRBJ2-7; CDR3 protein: CASTGQRSSYEQYF
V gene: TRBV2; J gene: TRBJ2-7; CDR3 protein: CASGGSGLAGSSYEQYF
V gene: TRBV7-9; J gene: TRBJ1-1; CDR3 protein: CASSQQGGLLLPFF
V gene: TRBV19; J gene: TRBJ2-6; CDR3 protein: CASSMTGVRSGANVLTF
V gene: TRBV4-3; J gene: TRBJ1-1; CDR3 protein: CASSQESNRDQNTEAFF
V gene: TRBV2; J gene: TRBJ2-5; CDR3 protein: CASSVQGGRETQYF
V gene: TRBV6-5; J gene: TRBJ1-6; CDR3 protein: CASSYTTRGDSPLHF